Listed here is a single T cell receptor beta chain. This clonotype is described as large (0.1 to 1%). Its recognized antigen is unknown. Qualities for individual bases were not recorded, and no much larger clone is one base off. The sequencer was an Illumina MiSeq. The public reads were reprocessed in TCRdb via fastp at Q25 and MiXCR, keeping in-frame beta chains. Entries are consolidated by CDR3 protein sequence, retaining the most common genes and DNA. This sample holds over 1,500 distinct CDR3 sequences; roughly 8% were observed only once. Jointly, the top ten make up approximately 12% of the sample. CDR1 is given as SQVTM and CDR2 as ANQGSEA, both from the germline V gene. The CDR3 goes from the cysteine to the phenylalanine over 14 residues. The retained sequence is limited to the CDR3, 42 bases, with the frame set at the first base. Relative to germline, V is missing 5 bases and J is missing 5 bases, with 9 bases of the junction outside any gene match.

The entry originates in a study. This receptor chain uses TRBV29-1 and TRBJ2-7, with TRBD2 identical over 10 junction bases. The clonotype comes from a human donor with rheumatoid arthritis. The material sequenced was CD4+ T cells from peripheral blood. The DNA reads as follows: TGCAGCGTTACACCGGGAACTAGCGGGGACGAGCAGTACTTC. This sequence encodes CSVTPGTSGDEQYF.